The rows below give T cell receptor beta chains drawn from one sample of a study of T cell responses to AZD1222 COVID-19 vaccine. Profiling relied on immunoSEQ multiplex PCR, and the TCRdb table lists in-frame clones only, not all of them. The repertoire includes about 140,000 clones, about 90% of them detected once, and around 3.3% sits in the top ten. The sample was peripheral blood, taken on day 0 of AZD1222 vaccination. These receptor sequences come from an adult in good health. The CDR3 runs from the conserved cysteine through the conserved F or W. A D gene is named only where the DNA matches it firmly. Size values are once, few and many counts, or a class for expanded clones, and some rows have none.

>.|TRBJ1-4|few|TRBV12-1
CASSPPRTGPGRGRAEKLFF
TGTGCCAGCAGCCCCCCCCGGACAGGCCCGGGGAGAGGTAGGGCTGAAAAACTGTTTTTT
>.|TRBJ1-4|.|TRBV30
CAWSPQGPRGFSEKLFF
TGTGCCTGGAGCCCCCAGGGCCCAAGGGGATTTAGCGAAAAACTGTTTTTT
>.|TRBJ2-1|.|TRBV27
CASSRGLGINGEQFF
TGTGCCAGCAGTCGGGGCCTGGGAATAAATGGTGAGCAGTTCTTC
>.|TRBJ2-2|.|TRBV18
CASSYASPPELFF
TGTGCCAGCTCCTACGCCAGCCCACCGGAGCTGTTTTTT
>.|TRBJ2-5|.|TRBV6-5
CASSYRGKQETQYF
TGTGCCAGCAGTTACCGGGGAAAACAAGAGACCCAGTACTTC
>TRBD1|TRBJ2-7|.|TRBV27
CASSLSNGGTGDEQYF
TGTGCCAGCAGTTTATCAAATGGAGGGACAGGAGACGAGCAGTACTTC
>.|TRBJ1-3|.|TRBV3-1/TRBV3-2
CASSPSAGNTIYF
TGTGCCAGCAGCCCTTCGGCTGGAAACACCATATATTTT
>TRBD1|TRBJ1-2|.|TRBV9
CASSPEDRGYGYTF
TGTGCCAGCAGCCCAGAGGACAGGGGCTATGGCTACACCTTC
>.|TRBJ2-1|.|TRBV6-5
CASSYARGEQFF
TGTGCCAGCAGTTACGCTCGGGGTGAGCAGTTCTTC
>.|TRBJ2-6|.|TRBV11-2
CASSLNYGANVLTF
TGTGCCAGCAGCTTAAACTACGGGGCCAACGTCCTGACTTTC
>TRBD1|TRBJ2-5|.|TRBV18
CASSPPRDREETQYF
TGTGCCAGCTCACCACCTAGGGACAGAGAAGAGACCCAGTACTTC
>TRBD1|TRBJ2-7|.|TRBV6-5
CASSYDRAYEQYF
TGTGCCAGCAGTTACGACAGGGCCTACGAGCAGTACTTC
>TRBD2|TRBJ2-1|.|TRBV4-3
CASSHGTSGRIGNEQFF
TGCGCCAGCAGCCATGGGACTAGCGGGAGGATTGGGAATGAGCAGTTCTTC
>.|TRBJ1-1|.|TRBV7-2
CASSSQGRRTEAFF
TGTGCCAGCAGCTCCCAGGGGAGGAGGACTGAAGCTTTCTTT
>TRBD2|TRBJ2-7|once|TRBV11-2
CASSLDLHPGGTGRNEQYF
TGTGCCAGCAGCTTAGATCTCCACCCGGGGGGAACGGGAAGAAACGAGCAGTACTTC
>.|TRBJ2-1|.|TRBV18
CASSPTRDGAMGEQFF
TGTGCCAGCTCACCAACACGCGACGGCGCGATGGGTGAGCAGTTCTTC
>TRBD2|TRBJ2-3|once|TRBV4-3
CASSIQRERTDTQYF
TGCGCCAGCAGCATACAGCGGGAGCGCACAGATACGCAGTATTTT